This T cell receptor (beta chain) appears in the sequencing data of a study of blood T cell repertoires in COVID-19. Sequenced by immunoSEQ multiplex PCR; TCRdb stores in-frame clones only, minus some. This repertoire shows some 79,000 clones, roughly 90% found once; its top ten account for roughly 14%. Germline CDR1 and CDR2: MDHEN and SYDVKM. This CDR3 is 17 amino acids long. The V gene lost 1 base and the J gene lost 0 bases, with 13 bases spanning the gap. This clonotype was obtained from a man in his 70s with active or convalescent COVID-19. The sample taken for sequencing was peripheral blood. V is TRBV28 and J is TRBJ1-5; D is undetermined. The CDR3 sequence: CASSLLGTANSNQPQHF. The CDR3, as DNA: TGTGCCAGCAGTTTATTAGGAACAGCAAATAGCAATCAGCCCCAGCATTTT.